Included here is one T cell receptor beta chain sequence, with context. Its antigen is undetermined. Assay: immunoSEQ multiplex PCR; the TCRdb copy retains only in-frame clones and omits some. The sample carries approximately 41,000 clones, over 70% recorded once. This sample is part of a study of a mutant IDH1 vaccine in newly diagnosed glioma. Study overall: Treated patients had a mean age of approximately 40 years and a roughly 60% male, approximately 38% female split.

This sample's time point: week 23, last vaccination. The vaccine gave 300 ug of a 20-mer mutant IDH1 peptide subcutaneously per dose. Sequenced here: PBMCs, sampled from a glioma patient whose treatment included an IDH1 peptide vaccine. The TCR comes from a woman aged 40-49 years with glioma. Some clones in this sample may be carry-over from other donors' samples.

The chain's CDR3 is CASSLAGIQPQHF. For the CDR3, the DNA is TGTGCCAGCAGCTTAGCAGGGATTCAGCCCCAGCATTTT. This chain links TRBV7-2 with TRBJ1-5; D call uncertain. Trimming removed 0 bases at V and 6 bases at J, with 6 bases between. The CDR3 has 13 residues. The germline V gene has CDR1 SGHTA and CDR2 FQGNSA.